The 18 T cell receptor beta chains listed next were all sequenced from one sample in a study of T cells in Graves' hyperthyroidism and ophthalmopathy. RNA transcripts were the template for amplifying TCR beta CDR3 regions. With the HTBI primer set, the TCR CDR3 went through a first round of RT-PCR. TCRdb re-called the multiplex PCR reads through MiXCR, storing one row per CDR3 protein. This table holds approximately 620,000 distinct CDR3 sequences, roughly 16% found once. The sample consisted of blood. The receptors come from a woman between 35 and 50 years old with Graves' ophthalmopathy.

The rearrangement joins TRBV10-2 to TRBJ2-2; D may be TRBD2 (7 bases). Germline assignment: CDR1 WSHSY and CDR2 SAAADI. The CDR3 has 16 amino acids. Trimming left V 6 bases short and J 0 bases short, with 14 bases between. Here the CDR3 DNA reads TGCGCCAGCAGAGTTGCGGGGGCCACGAACACCGGGGAGCTGTTTTTT. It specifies CASRVAGATNTGELFF.

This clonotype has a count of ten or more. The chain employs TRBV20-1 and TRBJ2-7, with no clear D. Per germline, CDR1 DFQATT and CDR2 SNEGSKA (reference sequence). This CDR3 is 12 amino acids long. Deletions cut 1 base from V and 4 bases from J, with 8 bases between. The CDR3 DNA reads TGCAGTGCTAGAGGGTCAGGATACGAGCAGTACTTC. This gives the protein CSARGSGYEQYF.

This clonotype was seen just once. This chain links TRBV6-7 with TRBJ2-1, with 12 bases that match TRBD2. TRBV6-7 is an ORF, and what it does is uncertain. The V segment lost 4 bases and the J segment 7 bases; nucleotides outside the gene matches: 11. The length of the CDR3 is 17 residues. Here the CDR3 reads CASSWGLAGPRGNEQFF. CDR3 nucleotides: TGTGCCAGCAGTTGGGGACTAGCGGGCCCGAGGGGAAATGAGCAGTTCTTC.

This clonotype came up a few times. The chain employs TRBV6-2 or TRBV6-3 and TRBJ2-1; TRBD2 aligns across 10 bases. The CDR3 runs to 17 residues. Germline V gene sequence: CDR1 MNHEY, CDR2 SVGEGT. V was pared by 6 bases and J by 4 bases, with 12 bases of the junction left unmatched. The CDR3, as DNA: TGTGCCAGCAGAACCCTCAGCGGGGGGGCCGGGTACAATGAGCAGTTCTTC. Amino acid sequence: CASRTLSGGAGYNEQFF.

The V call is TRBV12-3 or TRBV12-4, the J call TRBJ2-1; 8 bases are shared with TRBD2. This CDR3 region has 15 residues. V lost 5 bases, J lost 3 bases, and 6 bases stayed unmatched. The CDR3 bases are TGTGCCAGCAGTCCAAGCGGGAGTTACTACAATGAGCAGTTCTTC. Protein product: CASSPSGSYYNEQFF.

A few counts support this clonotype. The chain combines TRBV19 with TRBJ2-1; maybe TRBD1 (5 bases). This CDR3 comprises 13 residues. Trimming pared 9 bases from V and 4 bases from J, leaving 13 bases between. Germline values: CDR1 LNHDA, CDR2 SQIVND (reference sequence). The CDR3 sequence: CASRQTVYNEQFF. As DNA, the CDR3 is TGTGCCAGCAGACAGACAGTATACAATGAGCAGTTCTTC.

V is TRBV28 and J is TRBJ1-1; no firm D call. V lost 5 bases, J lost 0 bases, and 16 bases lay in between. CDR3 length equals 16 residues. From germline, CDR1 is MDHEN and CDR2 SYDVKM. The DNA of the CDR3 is TGTGCCAGCAGTCCCCAACCCGGAGTGATGAACACTGAAGCTTTCTTT. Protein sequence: CASSPQPGVMNTEAFF.

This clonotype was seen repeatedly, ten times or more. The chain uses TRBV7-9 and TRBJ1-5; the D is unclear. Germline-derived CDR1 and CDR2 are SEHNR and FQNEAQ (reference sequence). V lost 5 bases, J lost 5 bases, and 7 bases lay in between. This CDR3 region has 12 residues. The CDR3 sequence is CASSRADQPQHF. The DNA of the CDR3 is TGTGCCAGCAGCCGGGCCGATCAGCCCCAGCATTTT. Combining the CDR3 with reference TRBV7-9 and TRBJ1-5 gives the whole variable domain DTGVSQNPRHKITKRGQNVTFRCDPISEHNRLYWYRQTLGQGPEFLTYFQNEAQLEKSRLLSDRFSAERPKGSFSTLEIQRTEQGDSAMYLCASSRADQPQHFGDGTRLSIL.

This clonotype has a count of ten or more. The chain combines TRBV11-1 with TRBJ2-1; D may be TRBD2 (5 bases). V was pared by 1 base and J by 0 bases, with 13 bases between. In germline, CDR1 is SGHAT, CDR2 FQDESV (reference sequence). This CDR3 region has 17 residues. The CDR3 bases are TGTGCCAGCAGCTTAGGTCCGGGGATGGGCTCCTACAATGAGCAGTTCTTC. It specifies CASSLGPGMGSYNEQFF.

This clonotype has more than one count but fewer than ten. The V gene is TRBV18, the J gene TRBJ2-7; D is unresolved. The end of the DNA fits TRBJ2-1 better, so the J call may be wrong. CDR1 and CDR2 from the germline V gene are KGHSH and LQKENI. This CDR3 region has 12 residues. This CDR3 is CASSSSSYEQFF. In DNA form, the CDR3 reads TGTGCCAGCTCCTCCAGCTCCTACGAGCAGTTCTTC.

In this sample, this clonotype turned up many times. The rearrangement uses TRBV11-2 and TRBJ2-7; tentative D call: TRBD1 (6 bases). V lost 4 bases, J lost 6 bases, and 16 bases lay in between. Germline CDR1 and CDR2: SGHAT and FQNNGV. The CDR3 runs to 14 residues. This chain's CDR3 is CASSSPVGASEQYF. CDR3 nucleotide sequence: TGTGCCAGCAGCTCCCCGGTGGGGGCCTCCGAGCAGTACTTC.

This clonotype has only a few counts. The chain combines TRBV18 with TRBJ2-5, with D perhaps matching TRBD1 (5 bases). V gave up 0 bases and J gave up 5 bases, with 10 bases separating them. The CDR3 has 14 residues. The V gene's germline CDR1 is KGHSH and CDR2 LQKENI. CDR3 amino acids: CASSPPAGLETQYF. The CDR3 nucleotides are TGTGCCAGCTCACCACCCGCAGGGCTGGAGACCCAGTACTTC.

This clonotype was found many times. CDR3 residues: CSASTTSRSSYEQYF. The DNA of the CDR3 is TGCAGTGCTAGCACGACTAGCAGGAGCTCCTACGAGCAGTACTTC. V usage is TRBV20-1 and J usage is TRBJ2-7, with TRBD2 matching over 7 bases. Per germline, CDR1 DFQATT and CDR2 SNEGSKA (reference sequence). The CDR3 spans 15 residues. V lost 3 bases to trimming and J lost 0 bases; unmatched junction nucleotides: 8.

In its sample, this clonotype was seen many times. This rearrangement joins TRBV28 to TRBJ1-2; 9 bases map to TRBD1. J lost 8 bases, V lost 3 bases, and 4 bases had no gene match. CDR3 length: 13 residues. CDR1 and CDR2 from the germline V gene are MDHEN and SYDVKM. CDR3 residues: CASSFRTGAGYTF. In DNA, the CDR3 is TGTGCCAGCAGTTTCCGGACAGGGGCCGGCTACACCTTC.

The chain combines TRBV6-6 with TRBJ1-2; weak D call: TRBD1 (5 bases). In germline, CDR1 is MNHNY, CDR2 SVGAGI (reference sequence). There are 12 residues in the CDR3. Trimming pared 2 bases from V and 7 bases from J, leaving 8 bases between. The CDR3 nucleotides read TGTGCCAGCAGTTACCCGAGGGGTGGCTACACCTTC. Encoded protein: CASSYPRGGYTF.

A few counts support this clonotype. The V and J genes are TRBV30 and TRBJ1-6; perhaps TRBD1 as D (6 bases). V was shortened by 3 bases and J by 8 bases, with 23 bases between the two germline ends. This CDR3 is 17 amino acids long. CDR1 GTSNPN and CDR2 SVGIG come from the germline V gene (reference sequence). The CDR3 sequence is CAWSDGGRGEWDSPLHF. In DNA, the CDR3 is TGTGCCTGGAGCGATGGCGGGAGGGGGGAGTGGGATTCACCCCTCCACTTT.

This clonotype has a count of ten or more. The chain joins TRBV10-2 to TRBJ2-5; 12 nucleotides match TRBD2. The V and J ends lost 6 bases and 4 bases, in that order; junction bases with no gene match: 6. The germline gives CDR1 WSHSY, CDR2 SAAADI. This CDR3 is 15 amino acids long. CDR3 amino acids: CASRHGLAGLETQYF. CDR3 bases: TGCGCCAGCAGGCACGGACTAGCGGGATTAGAGACCCAGTACTTC.

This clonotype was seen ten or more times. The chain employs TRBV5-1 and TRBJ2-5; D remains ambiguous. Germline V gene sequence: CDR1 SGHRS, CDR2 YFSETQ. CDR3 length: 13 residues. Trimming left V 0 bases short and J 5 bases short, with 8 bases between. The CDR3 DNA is TGCGCCAGCAGCTTGGTGGTAACGGAGACCCAGTACTTC. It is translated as CASSLVVTETQYF.